This T cell receptor beta chain was recovered during a study of T-cell reconstitution after alpha-beta-depleted transplantation in children. Overall study results and limits: A year post-transplant, T-cell counts and diversity derived mostly from newly produced T cells.

The authors prepared the TCRbeta library with unique molecular identifiers. TCRdb reprocessed the PCR reads via MiXCR and lists one record per CDR3 protein. The data hold about 420,000 distinct CDR3 sequences, with about 17% observed a single time. Trimming stripped 0 bases from V and 1 base from J, with 15 bases between. From germline, CDR1 is SGHVS and CDR2 FNYEAQ. The length of the CDR3 is 17 residues. Concerning this clonotype itself: The antigen is not known.

This specimen was PBMCs, mostly from graft donor cells, taken 360 days after TCRalphabeta/CD19-depleted stem cell transplant. This sequence was found in a boy under two years old who had a stem cell transplant for Wiskott-Aldrich syndrome, so the T cells may come from the graft donor. The rearrangement uses TRBV7-6 and TRBJ1-1; the D gene is possibly TRBD1 (6 bases). CDR3 DNA sequence: TGTGCCAGCAGCTTAGCCCCGGACAGATACGAGAACACTGAAGCTTTCTTT. Encoded protein: CASSLAPDRYENTEAFF.